The 13 T cell receptor beta chains below all came from one sample that was sequenced in a study of spatial heterogeneity in lung cancer. Time point noted: sample taken at primary tumor resection. Unsorted samples of tumor, nontumor lung or frozen PBMC had their whole RNA sequenced. TCRdb re-analysed the 5' RACE reads in MiXCR, keeping a single row per CDR3 protein. The sample lists 2,600 or so distinct CDR3 sequences, 13% seen once, with about 56% in the top ten. The input for sequencing was PBMCs, taken at surgery. The source of these receptors is a male donor with early-stage non-small cell lung cancer.

This clonotype was seen many times. Here the CDR3 DNA reads TGTGCCAGCAGCACGGGACTAGCGGGAGTCCCCACAGATACGCAGTATTTT. This gives the protein CASSTGLAGVPTDTQYF. The rearrangement uses TRBV7-3 and TRBJ2-3; TRBD2 agrees at 14 bases. J gave up 2 bases and V 5 bases, and 6 bases lay outside the gene matches. The length of the CDR3 is 17 residues. Germline lookup yields CDR1 SGHTA and CDR2 FQGTGA.

This clonotype is medium-sized (0.01 to 0.1%). The gene calls are TRBV12-3 or TRBV12-4 and TRBJ1-5, with D perhaps matching TRBD1 (5 bases). The CDR3 is 15 amino acids. Trimming shortened V by 2 bases and J by 2 bases, and 10 bases separated the two germline ends. The CDR3, as DNA: TGTGCCAGCAGTTTAAGGGGTATCGGCAATCAGCCCCAGCATTTT. This gives the protein CASSLRGIGNQPQHF.

This clonotype has a count of ten or more. This chain uses TRBV5-5 with TRBJ2-2; D unresolved. The germline V and J ends were trimmed by 4 bases and 1 base, with 14 bases remaining between them. The CDR3 has 16 amino acids. CDR1 and CDR2 from the germline V gene are SGHKS and YYEKEE (reference sequence). CDR3 loop: CASSEDRLENTGELFF. CDR3 nucleotide sequence: TGTGCCAGCAGCGAGGACCGACTGGAGAACACCGGGGAGCTGTTTTTT. The full variable domain, completed using reference TRBV5-5 and TRBJ2-2, is DAGVTQSPTHLIKTRGQQVTLRCSPISGHKSVSWYQQVLGQGPQFIFQYYEKEERGRGNFPDRFSARQFPNYSSELNVNALLLGDSALYLCASSEDRLENTGELFFGEGSRLTVL.

This clonotype was counted at least ten times. The chain carries TRBV30 and TRBJ1-2; possible D gene TRBD1, 5 bases. V shed 2 bases and J shed 6 bases, with 10 bases lying between them. This CDR3 comprises 12 residues. Per germline, CDR1 GTSNPN and CDR2 SVGIG (reference sequence). The CDR3 loop is CAWSPQGDGYTF. The CDR3 DNA sequence: TGTGCCTGGAGTCCTCAGGGAGATGGCTACACCTTC.

This clonotype rates as large (0.1 to 1%). The chain employs TRBV7-9 and TRBJ2-5; 9 nucleotides match TRBD1. CDR1 is SEHNR, CDR2 FQNEAQ, per germline (reference sequence). CDR3 length: 15 residues. V trimming: 5 bases; J trimming: 1 base; junction bases outside the gene matches: 5. This CDR3 reads CASSPPGQGQETQYF. CDR3 nucleotide sequence: TGTGCCAGCAGCCCCCCGGGACAGGGCCAAGAGACCCAGTACTTC.

This clonotype was recorded many times. This chain uses TRBV11-3 with TRBJ2-1, with TRBD2 matching 10 bases. This CDR3 has 14 amino acids. Looked up from germline, CDR1 is SGHNT and CDR2 is YENEEA. Losses at the gene ends were 5 bases for V and 8 bases for J; bases not matched to a gene: 6. The DNA for the CDR3 is TGTGCCAGCAGCCCTAGCGGGGGCCGCGATGAGCAGTTCTTC. Translation: CASSPSGGRDEQFF.

The J gene is TRBJ2-5, the V gene TRBV7-2, with 8 bases that match TRBD2. Trimming removed 1 base from V and 4 bases from J; junction bases left unmatched: 5. Germline CDR1 and CDR2: SGHTA and FQGNSA. The length of the CDR3 is 15 residues. The CDR3 loop reads CASSLDAGGAETQYF. For the CDR3, the DNA is TGTGCCAGCAGCTTAGATGCGGGAGGTGCAGAGACCCAGTACTTC.

This clonotype is medium-sized in the sample. This rearrangement joins TRBV24-1 to TRBJ2-7; D is perhaps TRBD1 (5 bases). The CDR3 covers 14 residues. Trimming cost V 9 bases and J 5 bases, with 19 bases left between them. Germline assignment: CDR1 KGHDR and CDR2 SFDVKD. CDR3 sequence: CATHKLRTRNEQYF. CDR3 nucleotides: TGTGCCACCCATAAACTCCGGACACGAAACGAGCAGTACTTC.

This clonotype was recorded many times. The rearrangement links TRBV20-1 to TRBJ2-3, with TRBD1 matching 8 bases. The CDR3 extends over 14 amino acids. Germline loops: CDR1 DFQATT, CDR2 SNEGSKA (reference sequence). V lost 6 bases to trimming and J lost 4 bases; unmatched junction nucleotides: 9. In DNA form, the CDR3 reads TGCAGTGCGTTAGACAGGGGCCGCGCAGATACGCAGTATTTT. Encoded protein: CSALDRGRADTQYF.

This clonotype counts as medium-sized (0.01 to 0.1%). The chain couples TRBV7-2 to TRBJ2-3; 7 nucleotides match TRBD1. V lost 5 bases and J lost 0; bases outside the gene matches: 2. The CDR3 runs 14 residues. CDR1 SGHTA and CDR2 FQGNSA come from the germline V gene. CDR3 loop: CASSPGGSTDTQYF. The CDR3 nucleotides are TGTGCCAGCAGCCCAGGGGGAAGCACAGATACGCAGTATTTT.

Relative to its sample, this clonotype is medium-sized. A read error may produce the germline difference seen at one junction end. The genes are TRBV3-1 and TRBJ2-7; 9 nucleotides agree with TRBD1. The CDR3 has 13 residues. The V gene's germline CDR1 is LGHDT and CDR2 YNNKEL (reference sequence). CDR3 bases: TGTGCCAGCAGCAAAGAGACAGGGGGCGAGCAGTACTTC. Its protein product is CASSKETGGEQYF.

This clonotype was counted ten times or more. The chain has TRBV5-1 and TRBJ2-1; the match to TRBD2 covers 8 bases. The germline V gene has CDR1 SGHRS and CDR2 YFSETQ. This CDR3 region has 17 residues. V shed 4 bases and J 6 bases; nucleotides not matched to a gene: 15. DNA for the CDR3: TGCGCCAGCAGCCTCTTGAGGCCAGCGGGAGTCGGCAATGAGCAGTTCTTC. Its protein product is CASSLLRPAGVGNEQFF.

Ten or more counts support this clonotype. The chain carries TRBV11-2 and TRBJ1-3; D unresolved. The CDR3 spans 15 residues. V dropped 0 bases and J dropped 4 bases, with 10 bases sitting between them. Germline CDR1 is SGHAT and CDR2 is FQNNGV. For the CDR3, the DNA is TGTGCCAGCAGCTTAGATCTGGAGAGGGGAAACACCATATATTTT. It encodes CASSLDLERGNTIYF.